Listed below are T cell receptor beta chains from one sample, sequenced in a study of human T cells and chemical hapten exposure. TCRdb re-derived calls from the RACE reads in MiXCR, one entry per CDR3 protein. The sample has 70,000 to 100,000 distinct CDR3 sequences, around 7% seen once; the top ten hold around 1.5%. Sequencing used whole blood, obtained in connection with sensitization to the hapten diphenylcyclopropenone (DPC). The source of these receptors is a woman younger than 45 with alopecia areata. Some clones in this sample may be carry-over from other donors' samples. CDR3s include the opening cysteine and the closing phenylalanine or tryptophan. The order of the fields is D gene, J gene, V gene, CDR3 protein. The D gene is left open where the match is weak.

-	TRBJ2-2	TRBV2	CASSGTEGAGELFF
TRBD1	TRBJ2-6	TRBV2	CASSLTGTDDSGANVLTF
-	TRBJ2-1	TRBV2	CASMYSGQRNNEQFF
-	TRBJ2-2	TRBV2	CASSKNGYSNTGELFF
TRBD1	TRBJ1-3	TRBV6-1	CASSAQPGQGRTGAGNTIYF
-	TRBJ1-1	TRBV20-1	CSAPRGRGNTEAFF
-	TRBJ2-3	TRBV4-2	CASSQDLTDTQYF
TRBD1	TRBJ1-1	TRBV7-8	CASSFPPGQMNTEAFF
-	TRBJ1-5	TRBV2	CASSEVAGTQPQHF
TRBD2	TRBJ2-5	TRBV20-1	CSAKGLAGHQETQYF
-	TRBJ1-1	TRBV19	CASSIGAGADTEAFF
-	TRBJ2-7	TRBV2	CASSSVYEQYF
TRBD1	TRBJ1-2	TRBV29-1	CSVFTWTGIDYGYTF
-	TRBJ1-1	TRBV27	CASSLVTGLWNTEAFF
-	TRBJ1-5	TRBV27	CASSSVGGQPQHF
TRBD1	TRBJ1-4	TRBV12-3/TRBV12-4	CASSGQINEKLFF
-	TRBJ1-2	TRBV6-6	CATQPNVGTASNYGYTF
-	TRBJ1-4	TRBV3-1	CASSLDEELFF
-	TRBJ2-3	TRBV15	CATSGAWGGRTDTQYF
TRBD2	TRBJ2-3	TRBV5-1	CASSTSGGLSTDTQYF
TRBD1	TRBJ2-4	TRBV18	CASSPPGQGAAKNIQYF
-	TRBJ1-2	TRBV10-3	CAISEKIYGYTF
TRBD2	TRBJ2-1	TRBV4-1	CASTVGTSAYNEQFF
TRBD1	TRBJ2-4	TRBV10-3	CAISGGTGENIQYF
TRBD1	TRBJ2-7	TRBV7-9	CASSPGTGEKPYEQYF
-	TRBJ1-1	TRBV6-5	CASSYDPMNTEAFF
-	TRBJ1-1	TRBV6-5	CASSPSRPRNTEAFF
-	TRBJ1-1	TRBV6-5	CASNRVLNTEAFF
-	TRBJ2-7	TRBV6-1	CASSALVAPGGYEQYF
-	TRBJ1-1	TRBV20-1	CSASPQGGGTEAFF
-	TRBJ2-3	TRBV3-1	CASSHPRWQGNTDTQYF
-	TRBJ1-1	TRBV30	CAWSGVPQGEAFF